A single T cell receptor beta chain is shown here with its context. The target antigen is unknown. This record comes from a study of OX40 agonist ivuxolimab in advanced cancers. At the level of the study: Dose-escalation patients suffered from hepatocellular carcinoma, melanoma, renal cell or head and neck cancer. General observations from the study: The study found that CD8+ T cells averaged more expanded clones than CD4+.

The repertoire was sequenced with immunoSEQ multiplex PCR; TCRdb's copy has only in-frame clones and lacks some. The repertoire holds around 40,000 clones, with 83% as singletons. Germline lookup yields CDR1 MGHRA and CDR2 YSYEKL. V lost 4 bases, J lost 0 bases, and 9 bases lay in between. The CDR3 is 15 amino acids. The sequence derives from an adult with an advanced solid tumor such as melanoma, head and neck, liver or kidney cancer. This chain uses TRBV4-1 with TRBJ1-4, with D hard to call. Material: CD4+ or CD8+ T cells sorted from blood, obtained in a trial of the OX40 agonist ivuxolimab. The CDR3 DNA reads TGCGCCAGCAGCCTGATAGTTGCAACTAATGAAAAACTGTTTTTT. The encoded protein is CASSLIVATNEKLFF.